This T cell receptor (beta chain) was sequenced during a study of breast tumors, draining lymph nodes, adjacent tissues. TCRdb independently ran MiXCR on the multiplex PCR reads; one entry per CDR3 protein. The sample records some 140,000 distinct CDR3 sequences, approximately 20% being singletons. This CDR3 is built from 10 residues. Germline assignment: CDR1 SQVTM and CDR2 ANQGSEA. Between the trimmed V and J ends, which lost 4 bases and 3 bases, there was a span of 2 bases. Study findings and constraints: Tumor and nontumor repertoires were significantly more similar in luminal-like than in basal-like breast cancer. Compared with lymph nodes, tumors were less diverse; compared with nontumor tissue, more. Tumor T cell lymph node origin was a supported hypothesis, not proven.

Samples came from axillary lymph nodes draining the breast cancer. This clonotype has ten or more counts. Its antigen is still unknown. The sequenced sample was axillary lymph node tissue. This receptor was taken from a female donor with breast cancer. Some clones in this sample may be carry-over from other donors' samples. This chain connects TRBV29-1 to TRBJ2-3, with D unclear. CDR3 in amino acids: CSVGTDTQYF. For the CDR3, the DNA is TGCAGCGTTGGAACAGATACGCAGTATTTT.